This entry features one T cell receptor beta chain sequence. The junction had 4 bases not matched to a gene; V was cut back by 3 bases and J by 3 bases. The CDR3 is made up of 15 amino acids. Germline loops: CDR1 LNHDA, CDR2 SQIVND (reference sequence). The record originates from a study of technical replicates of blood from a few donors. Sequenced by immunoSEQ multiplex PCR; TCRdb stores in-frame clones only, minus some. The data contain tens of thousands of clones, roughly 94% of them singletons. The clonotype originates from a human donor in good health. The rearrangement links TRBV19 to TRBJ2-2; 7 nucleotides align to TRBD2. Sequencing used T cells isolated from PBMCs. This CDR3 is CASSIGAGDTGELFF. DNA for the CDR3: TGTGCCAGTAGTATCGGCGCGGGGGACACCGGGGAGCTGTTTTTT. The entire variable domain, with the rest obtained from reference TRBV19 and TRBJ2-2, is as follows: DGGITQSPKYLFRKEGQNVTLSCEQNLNHDAMYWYRQDPGQGLRLIYYSQIVNDFQKGDIAEGYSVSREKKESFPLTVTSAQKNPTAFYLCASSIGAGDTGELFFGEGSRLTVL.